This T cell receptor (beta chain) was profiled in a study of vaccination and CD4 T cells after COVID-19. This clonotype was found a few times. Its target is unknown. Study-level points and caveats: The researchers studied relatively few convalescent patients and omitted early post-infection timepoints. Median reactive clonotypes, those recognizing SARS-CoV-2, rose from around 21 to 38, not significantly.

Specified treatment: roughly 11-day PBMC culture with coronavirus spike peptide pools or control peptides (ViraFEST assay). For ViraFEST, peptide pools expanded antigen-specific T cells, after which the TCRs were sequenced. Oncomine TCR Beta short-read sequencing was applied to DNA from cultured CD4+ T cells. The genomic DNA was obtained from cultured CD4+ T cells by extraction with the QIAamp micro DNA kit. Each CDR3 protein gets one entry after TCRdb re-called the PCR reads with MiXCR. The sample yields 20,000 to 25,000 distinct CDR3 sequences, more than 40% seen once. The CDR3 is made up of 15 amino acids. J lost 3 bases, V lost 1 base, and 5 bases had no gene match. Germline CDR1 is LNHDA and CDR2 is SQIVND (reference sequence).

The chain recombines TRBV19 with TRBJ2-7, with TRBD1 identical over 8 bases. The TCR comes from a human donor who received a COVID-19 vaccine. The sample was CD4+ T cells from blood, cultured in vitro, taken before SARS-CoV-2 vaccination. The CDR3 DNA follows: TGTGCCAGTAGTATAGGGGGACAGGCGGACTACGAGCAGTACTTC. It encodes CASSIGGQADYEQYF.